This is a list of T cell receptor beta chains from one sample in a study of T cell responses to AZD1222 COVID-19 vaccine. Sequenced by immunoSEQ multiplex PCR; TCRdb stores in-frame clones only, minus some. The sample includes roughly 190,000 clones, approximately 92% of them seen just once. Here the sequenced sample was peripheral blood, taken on day 0 of AZD1222 vaccination. The receptor source for this set is an adult in good health. Each CDR3 is given with its conserved first and last residue. The D gene is left open where the match is weak. Some rows mark clone size as missing; the rest say once, few, many or name a class of expanded clone.

v_call: TRBV6-5
cdr3_length: 15
j_call: TRBJ2-7
clone_size: .
d_call: .
cdr3_nt: TGTGCCAGCAGTTACTCGTGGGACGGGAACTACGAGCAGTACTTC
cdr3_aa: CASSYSWDGNYEQYF

v_call: TRBV7-2
cdr3_length: 14
j_call: TRBJ1-2
clone_size: .
d_call: .
cdr3_nt: TGTGCCAGCAGCTCGAGCGGGGGTCTATATGGCTACACCTTC
cdr3_aa: CASSSSGGLYGYTF

v_call: TRBV7-8
cdr3_length: 14
j_call: TRBJ2-5
clone_size: .
d_call: TRBD1
cdr3_nt: TGTGCCAGCAGCCCCGACAGGGGGCGAGAGACCCAGTACTTC
cdr3_aa: CASSPDRGRETQYF

v_call: TRBV19
cdr3_length: 12
j_call: TRBJ1-5
clone_size: .
d_call: .
cdr3_nt: TGTGCCAGTAGTATGGGAAATCAGCCCCAGCATTTT
cdr3_aa: CASSMGNQPQHF

v_call: TRBV2
cdr3_length: 14
j_call: TRBJ1-1
clone_size: .
d_call: .
cdr3_nt: TGTGCCAGCAGTGAATCGCAGGGTATCTCTAAAGCTTTCTTT
cdr3_aa: CASSESQGISKAFF

v_call: TRBV10-1
cdr3_length: 13
j_call: TRBJ2-7
clone_size: .
d_call: TRBD1
cdr3_nt: TGCGCCAGCAGTGGGGACAGGGCCTACGAGCAGTACTTC
cdr3_aa: CASSGDRAYEQYF

v_call: TRBV19
cdr3_length: 15
j_call: TRBJ1-2
clone_size: .
d_call: .
cdr3_nt: TGTGCCAGTAGTTCTACCTCGACATCCCCCTATGGCTACACCTTC
cdr3_aa: CASSSTSTSPYGYTF

v_call: TRBV24-1
cdr3_length: 14
j_call: TRBJ1-5
clone_size: .
d_call: .
cdr3_nt: TGTGCCACCAGTGCCTTTTATAGCAATCAGCCCCAGCATTTT
cdr3_aa: CATSAFYSNQPQHF

v_call: TRBV9
cdr3_length: 13
j_call: TRBJ1-4
clone_size: .
d_call: .
cdr3_nt: TGTGCCAGCAGCCCTGGAGAGCGTGAAAAACTGTTTTTT
cdr3_aa: CASSPGEREKLFF

v_call: TRBV19
cdr3_length: 16
j_call: TRBJ1-2
clone_size: .
d_call: .
cdr3_nt: TGTGCCAGTAGTATAGGATGGGACGCCCTTCGGATTGGCTACACCTTC
cdr3_aa: CASSIGWDALRIGYTF

v_call: TRBV5-1
cdr3_length: 14
j_call: TRBJ1-1
clone_size: .
d_call: TRBD1
cdr3_nt: TGCGCCAGCAGCACTGGGACAGGGAGCACTGAAGCTTTCTTT
cdr3_aa: CASSTGTGSTEAFF

v_call: TRBV7-9
cdr3_length: 13
j_call: TRBJ1-1
clone_size: .
d_call: .
cdr3_nt: TGTGCCAGCAGCCTAGAGGGGAACACTGAAGCTTTCTTT
cdr3_aa: CASSLEGNTEAFF

v_call: TRBV2
cdr3_length: 14
j_call: TRBJ1-4
clone_size: .
d_call: .
cdr3_nt: TGTGCCAGCAGACTACAGTCAACTAATGAAAAACTGTTTTTT
cdr3_aa: CASRLQSTNEKLFF

v_call: TRBV4-1
cdr3_length: 16
j_call: TRBJ2-7
clone_size: .
d_call: .
cdr3_nt: TGCGCCAGCAGCCAACCAACAGAGAAAAGCTCCTACGAGCAGTACTTC
cdr3_aa: CASSQPTEKSSYEQYF

v_call: TRBV5-1
cdr3_length: 15
j_call: TRBJ1-5
clone_size: .
d_call: .
cdr3_nt: TGCGCCAGCAGCTTGGACGGGGCGGGCAATCAGCCCCAGCATTTT
cdr3_aa: CASSLDGAGNQPQHF

v_call: TRBV4-3
cdr3_length: 14
j_call: TRBJ1-1
clone_size: .
d_call: .
cdr3_nt: TGCGCCAGCAGCCAAGAAGTGGGTGCGGGTGAAGCTTTCTTT
cdr3_aa: CASSQEVGAGEAFF

v_call: TRBV12-3/TRBV12-4
cdr3_length: 11
j_call: TRBJ1-2
clone_size: .
d_call: .
cdr3_nt: TGTGCCAGCAGTACCGGAGTTGGCTACACCTTC
cdr3_aa: CASSTGVGYTF

v_call: TRBV6-5
cdr3_length: 12
j_call: TRBJ2-7
clone_size: .
d_call: .
cdr3_nt: TGTGCCAGCAGCCCCCAGGGGCGCGAGCAGTACTTC
cdr3_aa: CASSPQGREQYF

v_call: TRBV3-1/TRBV3-2
cdr3_length: 13
j_call: TRBJ1-1
clone_size: .
d_call: .
cdr3_nt: TGTGCCAGCAGCCCGGACCCGTCTCCTGAAGCTTTCTTT
cdr3_aa: CASSPDPSPEAFF

v_call: TRBV5-1
cdr3_length: 17
j_call: TRBJ1-2
clone_size: .
d_call: TRBD1
cdr3_nt: TGCGCCAGCAGCCTGCTTCCGGGACAGACTATTAGCTATGGCTACACCTTC
cdr3_aa: CASSLLPGQTISYGYTF

v_call: TRBV28
cdr3_length: 12
j_call: TRBJ2-1
clone_size: .
d_call: .
cdr3_nt: TGTGCCAGTGACCGGGGTCTCAATGAGCAGTTCTTC
cdr3_aa: CASDRGLNEQFF

v_call: TRBV28
cdr3_length: 13
j_call: TRBJ2-7
clone_size: .
d_call: TRBD1
cdr3_nt: TGTGCCAGCAGTTCCAGGGGGACCGTCGAGCAGTACTTC
cdr3_aa: CASSSRGTVEQYF

v_call: TRBV19
cdr3_length: 13
j_call: TRBJ1-5
clone_size: .
d_call: TRBD1
cdr3_nt: TGTGCCAGTAGCCAGACAGGGAGTCAGCCCCAGCATTTT
cdr3_aa: CASSQTGSQPQHF

v_call: TRBV21-1
cdr3_length: 14
j_call: TRBJ1-2
clone_size: .
d_call: .
cdr3_nt: TGTGCCAGCAGCAAACCCTGGGGAGACTATGGCTACACCTTC
cdr3_aa: CASSKPWGDYGYTF

v_call: TRBV7-2
cdr3_length: 14
j_call: TRBJ2-3
clone_size: .
d_call: .
cdr3_nt: TGTGCCAGCAGCTTTGGGGGGATCACAGATACGCAGTATTTT
cdr3_aa: CASSFGGITDTQYF

v_call: TRBV4-1
cdr3_length: 14
j_call: TRBJ1-1
clone_size: once
d_call: .
cdr3_nt: TGCGCCAGCAGCCAACCCAGGGAGGGGCGGTCAGCTTTCTTT
cdr3_aa: CASSQPREGRSAFF

v_call: TRBV2
cdr3_length: 14
j_call: TRBJ1-5
clone_size: .
d_call: .
cdr3_nt: TGTGCCAGCAGTGATATAGCAGGCCTGGGCCCCCAGCATTTT
cdr3_aa: CASSDIAGLGPQHF

v_call: TRBV5-5
cdr3_length: 15
j_call: TRBJ2-1
clone_size: .
d_call: TRBD2
cdr3_nt: TGTGCCAGCAGCTCGACTAGCGGGGGGGCCGCTGAGCAGTTCTTC
cdr3_aa: CASSSTSGGAAEQFF

v_call: TRBV27
cdr3_length: 16
j_call: TRBJ1-2
clone_size: .
d_call: TRBD1
cdr3_nt: TGTGCCAGCAGTTCTGACCGACAGGGGTCTGGTCGTGGCTACACCTTC
cdr3_aa: CASSSDRQGSGRGYTF

v_call: TRBV28
cdr3_length: 15
j_call: TRBJ1-1
clone_size: .
d_call: .
cdr3_nt: TGTGCCAGCAGTTCTCTAACCCGGACGGGCACTGAAGCTTTCTTT
cdr3_aa: CASSSLTRTGTEAFF

v_call: TRBV5-1
cdr3_length: 15
j_call: TRBJ1-1
clone_size: .
d_call: .
cdr3_nt: TGCGCCAGCAGCTTGGCGCCGGAGATGAACACTGAAGCTTTCTTT
cdr3_aa: CASSLAPEMNTEAFF

v_call: TRBV6-2/TRBV6-3
cdr3_length: 15
j_call: TRBJ1-2
clone_size: .
d_call: .
cdr3_nt: TGTGCCAGCAGTTACTCCGCCTTGGCTAGGGGTGGCTACACCTTC
cdr3_aa: CASSYSALARGGYTF

v_call: TRBV18
cdr3_length: 18
j_call: TRBJ2-1
clone_size: once
d_call: TRBD2
cdr3_nt: TGTGCCAGCTCACTCGCTCGTTTGGGAGCGGGGGGAAGTAATGAGCAGTTCTTC
cdr3_aa: CASSLARLGAGGSNEQFF

v_call: TRBV5-5
cdr3_length: 14
j_call: TRBJ2-1
clone_size: .
d_call: TRBD1
cdr3_nt: TGTGCCAGCAGCCCCGGGACAGCCTACAATGAGCAGTTCTTC
cdr3_aa: CASSPGTAYNEQFF

v_call: TRBV27
cdr3_length: 15
j_call: TRBJ2-2
clone_size: .
d_call: .
cdr3_nt: TGTGCCAGCAGCCAGGGTGTATGGAACACCGGGGAGCTGTTTTTT
cdr3_aa: CASSQGVWNTGELFF

v_call: TRBV10-3
cdr3_length: 9
j_call: TRBJ1-4
clone_size: .
d_call: .
cdr3_nt: TGTGCCACTTCAGAAAAACTGTTTTTT
cdr3_aa: CATSEKLFF

v_call: TRBV6-5
cdr3_length: 15
j_call: TRBJ1-6
clone_size: once
d_call: .
cdr3_nt: TGTGCCAGCAGCCCCAACAGGGACTCTAATTCACCCCTCCACTTT
cdr3_aa: CASSPNRDSNSPLHF

v_call: TRBV6-1
cdr3_length: 16
j_call: TRBJ1-4
clone_size: .
d_call: TRBD1
cdr3_nt: TGTGCCAGCAGTGCTTGGGGCCCAGGGGGGCCTGAAAAACTGTTTTTT
cdr3_aa: CASSAWGPGGPEKLFF

v_call: TRBV7-2
cdr3_length: 15
j_call: TRBJ2-7
clone_size: .
d_call: TRBD2
cdr3_nt: TGTGCCAGCAGCTTAGCTGGGGGGGGACCCTACGAGCAGTACTTC
cdr3_aa: CASSLAGGGPYEQYF

v_call: TRBV6-2/TRBV6-3
cdr3_length: 14
j_call: TRBJ1-2
clone_size: .
d_call: .
cdr3_nt: TGTGCCAGCAGTTACTCGACAGCTAACTATGGCTACACCTTC
cdr3_aa: CASSYSTANYGYTF

v_call: TRBV30
cdr3_length: 9
j_call: TRBJ1-2
clone_size: .
d_call: .
cdr3_nt: TGTGCCTCAGGGGAGGGCTACACCTTC
cdr3_aa: CASGEGYTF

v_call: TRBV13
cdr3_length: 15
j_call: TRBJ2-3
clone_size: .
d_call: .
cdr3_nt: TGTGCCAGCAGCTTAGCCGGGACTAGCACAGATACGCAGTATTTT
cdr3_aa: CASSLAGTSTDTQYF